The next 20 T cell receptor beta chains were all read from a single sample in a study of blood T cell repertoires in COVID-19. Profiling relied on immunoSEQ multiplex PCR, and the TCRdb table lists in-frame clones only, not all of them. The profile covers 180,000 or so clones, with around 87% appearing a single time and roughly 0.99% taken by the ten largest. Sequenced material: peripheral blood. Every receptor here comes from a man younger than 30 with acute or convalescent COVID-19.

This sequence joins TRBV2 and TRBJ2-2, with TRBD2 matching 12 bases. Germline CDR1 SNHLY, CDR2 FYNNEI. V was clipped by 5 bases and J by 4 bases; unmatched bases: 14. The CDR3 extends over 19 amino acids. This CDR3 reads CASSQSPLLAGGFTGELFF. CDR3 nucleotides: TGTGCCAGCAGTCAGTCCCCCTTACTAGCGGGGGGATTCACCGGGGAGCTGTTTTTT.

CDR3 coding DNA: TGTGCCAGCAGCCCCTTGGCGGGGGAGTTCTACGAGCAGTACTTC. Protein product: CASSPLAGEFYEQYF. The rearrangement uses TRBV27 and TRBJ2-7; 7 nucleotides align to TRBD2. Germline CDR1 is MNHEY and CDR2 is SMNVEV (reference sequence). The CDR3 is 15 residues long. After removal of 6 bases from V and 3 bases from J, the junction contained 11 bases not matched to a gene.

In its sample, this clone was seen a few times. As DNA, the CDR3 is TGTGCCAGCTCACCACCGTCACTGAAGAACACTGAAGCTTTCTTT. This gives the protein CASSPPSLKNTEAFF. This chain uses TRBV18 with TRBJ1-1; D is ambiguous. The CDR3 spans 15 residues. V lost 0 bases to trimming and J lost 1 base, with 9 bases between them. Germline values: CDR1 KGHSH, CDR2 LQKENI. Full variable domain (remainder filled in from reference TRBV18 and TRBJ1-1): NAGVMQNPRHLVRRRGQEARLRCSPMKGHSHVYWYRQLPEEGLKFMVYLQKENIIDESGMPKERFSAEFPKEGPSILRIQQVVRGDSAAYFCASSPPSLKNTEAFFGQGTRLTVV.

The gene calls are TRBV6-2 or TRBV6-3 and TRBJ1-2; TRBD1 matches 7 bases. Germline CDR1 MNHEY, CDR2 SVGEGT. This CDR3 has 15 residues. J lost 4 bases, V lost 6 bases, and 11 bases had no gene match. The CDR3 sequence is CASSPRGQVIYGYTF. CDR3 nucleotides: TGTGCCAGCAGCCCCCGAGGACAGGTCATCTATGGCTACACCTTC.

The V and J genes are TRBV5-4 and TRBJ1-3, with D possibly TRBD1 on 5 matching bases. The CDR3 totals 17 residues. With 2 bases removed from V and 0 bases from J, the gap between germline ends came to 15 bases. In germline, CDR1 is SGHNT, CDR2 YYREEE (reference sequence). CDR3 residues: CASSFGTYGSSGNTIYF. The CDR3 DNA sequence: TGTGCCAGCAGCTTCGGGACTTATGGAAGCTCTGGAAACACCATATATTTT.

CDR3 region: CAIRSATEAFF. The CDR3 DNA reads TGTGCCATCCGGTCTGCCACTGAAGCTTTCTTT. The rearrangement links TRBV10-3 to TRBJ1-1; D is unclear. V shed 8 bases and J shed 4 bases, with 8 bases lying between them. This CDR3 comprises 11 residues. CDR1 is ENHRY and CDR2 is SYGVKD in the germline V gene.

The J gene is TRBJ2-1, the V gene TRBV11-2, with 10 bases matching TRBD2. V lost 3 bases, J lost 6 bases, and 8 bases stayed unmatched. The CDR3 sequence is 16 residues long. CDR1 is SGHAT and CDR2 is FQNNGV in the germline V gene. CDR3 residues: CASSFGSAGGLNEQFF. Written as DNA, the CDR3 is TGTGCCAGCAGCTTCGGCTCAGCGGGGGGGCTCAATGAGCAGTTCTTC.

The chain links TRBV7-9 to TRBJ2-1, with 8 bases matching TRBD1. Trimming took 3 bases from V and 3 from J; bases not matched to a gene: 7. CDR3 length: 16 amino acids. CDR1 SEHNR and CDR2 FQNEAQ come from the germline V gene (reference sequence). Here the CDR3 DNA reads TGTGCCAGCAGCTTTGGACAGGGCTATGGCTACAATGAGCAGTTCTTC. Protein: CASSFGQGYGYNEQFF.

This clone was recorded a few times. V usage is TRBV5-8 and J usage is TRBJ1-2; D might be TRBD1 (6 bases). Germline CDR1 and CDR2: SGHTS and YDEGEE. The V end lost 6 bases, the J end lost 2 bases, and 14 bases lay between the germline ends. The CDR3 runs 14 residues. The CDR3 sequence: CASTLKGENYGYTF. CDR3 DNA sequence: TGTGCCAGCACCCTGAAGGGGGAGAACTATGGCTACACCTTC.

The CDR3 reads CASSQPGTGDTEAFF. The DNA for the CDR3 is TGCGCCAGCAGCCAACCCGGGACAGGGGACACTGAAGCTTTCTTT. The chain combines TRBV4-1 with TRBJ1-1; TRBD1 agrees at 10 bases. CDR3 length: 15 amino acids. V was clipped by 2 bases and J by 3 bases; unmatched bases: 3. In germline, CDR1 is MGHRA, CDR2 YSYEKL.

The rearrangement uses TRBV7-2 and TRBJ1-3; D is ambiguous. Looked up from germline, CDR1 is SGHTA and CDR2 is FQGNSA. The CDR3 is 16 residues long. Trimming stripped 0 bases from V and 0 bases from J, with 9 bases between. CDR3 sequence: CASSLALTSSGNTIYF. The CDR3 DNA is TGTGCCAGCAGCTTAGCGCTTACAAGCTCTGGAAACACCATATATTTT.

The genes are TRBV7-9 and TRBJ2-3, with a weak D call TRBD1 (6 bases). CDR1 is SEHNR, CDR2 FQNEAQ, per germline (reference sequence). V lost 1 base, J lost 3 bases, and 14 bases lay in between. The CDR3 is 16 residues long. CDR3 region: CASSLVFRDTTDTQYF. CDR3 coding DNA: TGTGCCAGCAGCTTAGTGTTTCGGGACACAACAGATACGCAGTATTTT. Full variable domain (rest looked up from reference TRBV7-9 and TRBJ2-3): DTGVSQNPRHKITKRGQNVTFRCDPISEHNRLYWYRQTLGQGPEFLTYFQNEAQLEKSRLLSDRFSAERPKGSFSTLEIQRTEQGDSAMYLCASSLVFRDTTDTQYFGPGTRLTVL.

Comments on this clone: The sample contains more than one DNA sequence encoding this CDR3. The CDR3 loop is CASRQGNQPQHF. The CDR3 DNA reads as TGTGCCAGTAGGCAGGGGAATCAGCCCCAGCATTTT. This rearrangement joins TRBV19 to TRBJ1-5, with D possibly TRBD1 on 6 matching bases. The ends were cut back, 6 bases at V and 4 bases at J, with 7 bases in the middle. CDR1 and CDR2 from the germline V gene are LNHDA and SQIVND (reference sequence). The CDR3 loop spans 12 amino acids.

This chain uses TRBV7-2 with TRBJ1-2; 8 nucleotides agree with TRBD1. The CDR3 runs to 16 residues. Trimming removed 1 base from V and 7 bases from J; junction bases left unmatched: 11. Germline V gene sequence: CDR1 SGHTA, CDR2 FQGNSA. DNA of the CDR3: TGTGCCAGCAGCTTAGGAGGACAGGGCTCTAGGAGTGGCTACACCTTC. It encodes CASSLGGQGSRSGYTF.

The chain carries TRBV7-9 and TRBJ2-3; 9 nucleotides agree with TRBD1. J gave up 1 base and V 4 bases, and 9 bases lay outside the gene matches. The CDR3 totals 17 residues. Per the germline V gene, CDR1 is SEHNR and CDR2 is FQNEAQ (reference sequence). CDR3 in DNA: TGTGCCAGCAGCTCGTCTACCACAGGGGGCGGCACAGATACGCAGTATTTT. This gives the protein CASSSSTTGGGTDTQYF.

V gene TRBV6-1 combines with J gene TRBJ2-2; possibly TRBD1 for D (6 bases). CDR3 length equals 16 residues. CDR1 MNHNS and CDR2 SASEGT come from the germline V gene. Trimming stripped 0 bases from V and 5 bases from J, with 13 bases between. CDR3 nucleotides: TGTGCCAGCAGTGAAGCTCAGGGGCTGCGAACCGGGGAGCTGTTTTTT. This codes for CASSEAQGLRTGELFF.

The rearrangement joins TRBV7-3 to TRBJ1-1; 8 nucleotides match TRBD1. The trim removed 5 bases at V and 5 bases at J, leaving 10 bases unmatched. The CDR3 runs to 15 residues. Germline assignment: CDR1 SGHTA and CDR2 FQGTGA. CDR3 protein: CASSPYPGGETEAFF. CDR3 nucleotide sequence: TGTGCCAGCAGCCCCTACCCAGGGGGCGAAACTGAAGCTTTCTTT.

V and J are TRBV18 and TRBJ2-6, with D perhaps matching TRBD1 (6 bases). This CDR3 comprises 18 residues. CDR1 is KGHSH and CDR2 is LQKENI in the germline V gene. Trimming removed 2 bases from V and 0 bases from J, with 14 bases in between. CDR3 amino acids: CASSPRPGQSSGANVLTF. CDR3 sequence (DNA): TGTGCCAGCTCACCAAGACCGGGACAAAGCTCTGGGGCCAACGTCCTGACTTTC.

The rearrangement joins TRBV6-5 to TRBJ1-5, with a tentative D call TRBD1 (5 bases). Germline values: CDR1 MNHEY, CDR2 SVGAGI. The length of the CDR3 is 14 residues. Trimming removed 8 bases at V and 6 bases at J, with 17 bases between. The CDR3 DNA reads as TGTGCCAGCGCTGGGGTCCGGGGGGGTCAGCCCCAGCATTTT. It codes for CASAGVRGGQPQHF.

The chain couples TRBV5-8 to TRBJ2-3; 7 nucleotides agree with TRBD1. This CDR3 has 15 residues. With V trimmed by 0 bases and J by 5 bases, 6 bases remained unmatched. Germline CDR1 and CDR2: SGHTS and YDEGEE. The chain's CDR3 is CASSLGTGVLDTQYF. The DNA of the CDR3 is TGTGCCAGCAGCTTGGGTACAGGGGTTCTAGATACGCAGTATTTT.